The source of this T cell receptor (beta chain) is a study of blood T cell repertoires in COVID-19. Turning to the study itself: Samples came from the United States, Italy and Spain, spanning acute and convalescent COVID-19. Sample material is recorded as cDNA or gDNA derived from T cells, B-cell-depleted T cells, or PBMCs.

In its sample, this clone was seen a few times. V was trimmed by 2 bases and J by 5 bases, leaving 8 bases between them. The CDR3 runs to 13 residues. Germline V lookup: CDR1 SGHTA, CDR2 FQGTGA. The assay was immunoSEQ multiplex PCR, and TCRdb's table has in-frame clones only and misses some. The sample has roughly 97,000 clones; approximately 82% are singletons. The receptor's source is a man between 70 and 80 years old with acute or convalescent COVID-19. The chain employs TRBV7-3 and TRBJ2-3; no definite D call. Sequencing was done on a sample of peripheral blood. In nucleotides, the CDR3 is TGTGCCAGCAGCTTAGAGACAAGAGATACGCAGTATTTT. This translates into CASSLETRDTQYF.